This T cell receptor (beta chain) stems from a study of CD8+ T cells in alopecia areata. Findings of the study overall: For patients receiving tofacitinib, scalp clonality and expanded CD8+ clones among the top 100 significantly decreased. An increase in clonality over normal scalp was evident in lesional scalp, especially alopecia totalis/universalis.

Noted treatment: oral pan-JAK inhibitor, 5-10 mg twice daily. Extraction of RNA preceded its reverse transcription into cDNA, which served as the sequencing template. Sequencing was performed with immunoSEQ multiplex PCR; in TCRdb, only in-frame clones are kept and a portion is missing. Altogether just over 150,000 clones are present, just over 65% being singletons, with the ten largest covering around 0.9%. Regarding this clone: Its antigen is unidentified.

The clonotype was recovered from a human donor with alopecia areata. This specimen consisted of CD4+ T cells sorted from blood, obtained at week 4, from a patient treated with tofacitinib.

The CDR3 sequence: CASSEGLQGATDTQYF. DNA for the CDR3: TGTGCCAGCAGTGAAGGGTTACAGGGAGCCACAGATACGCAGTATTTT. The chain uses TRBV25-1 and TRBJ2-3, with a tentative D call TRBD1 (6 bases). The V gene's germline CDR1 is MGHDK and CDR2 SYGVNS. The V gene lost 2 bases and the J gene lost 2 bases, with 14 bases spanning the gap. The CDR3 spans 16 residues.